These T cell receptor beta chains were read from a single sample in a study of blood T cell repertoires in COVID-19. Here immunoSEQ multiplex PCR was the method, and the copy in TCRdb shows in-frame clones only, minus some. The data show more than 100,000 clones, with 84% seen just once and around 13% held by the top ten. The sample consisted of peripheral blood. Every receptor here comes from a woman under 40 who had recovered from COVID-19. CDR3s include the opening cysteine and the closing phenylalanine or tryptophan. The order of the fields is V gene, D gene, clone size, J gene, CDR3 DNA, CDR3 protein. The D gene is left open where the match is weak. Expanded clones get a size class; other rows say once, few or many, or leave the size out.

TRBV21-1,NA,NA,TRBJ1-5,TGTGCCAGCAGCAAAGTTGTCTTCATTGGGACAGGGGGTTCTTGGCAGCCCCAGCATTTT,CASSKVVFIGTGGSWQPQHF
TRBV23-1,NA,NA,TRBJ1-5,TGCGCCAGCATGCGGCAGGGAAGAGGTTATAGCAATCAGCCCCAGCATTTT,CASMRQGRGYSNQPQHF
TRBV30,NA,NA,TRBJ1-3,TGTGCCTGGGACCCGAACAGCTCTGGAAACACCATATATTTT,CAWDPNSSGNTIYF
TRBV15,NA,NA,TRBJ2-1,TGTGCCACCAGCAACAGTAGGGACTTTCACAATGAGCAGTTCTTC,CATSNSRDFHNEQFF
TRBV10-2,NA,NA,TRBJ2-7,TGCGCCAGCAGTGAGTCGGGAGGCCGCGCCTACGAGCAGTACTTC,CASSESGGRAYEQYF
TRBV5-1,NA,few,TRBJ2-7,TGCGCCAGCAGCTTGTTGCCGCGTTTGCCGGGATCTAACTCCTACGAGCAGTACTTC,CASSLLPRLPGSNSYEQYF
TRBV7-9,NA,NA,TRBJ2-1,TGTGCCAGCAGCTTTTCGGGAAGGCGCTACAATGAGCAGTTCTTC,CASSFSGRRYNEQFF
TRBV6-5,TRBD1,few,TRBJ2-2,TGTGCCAGCAGATCCGGGACAGAGGCCACCGGGGAGCTGTTTTTT,CASRSGTEATGELFF
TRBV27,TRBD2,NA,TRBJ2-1,TGTGCCAGCAGTCCGCAGCTAGCGGGGGGAAGAAATGAGCAGTTCTTC,CASSPQLAGGRNEQFF
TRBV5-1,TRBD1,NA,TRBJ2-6,TGCGCCAGCAGTCTTCAGGGGGCTGGGGCCAACGTCCTGACTTTC,CASSLQGAGANVLTF
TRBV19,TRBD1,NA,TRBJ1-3,TGTGCCAGTAGTACCCTGACAGGGGTAGGAAACACCATATATTTT,CASSTLTGVGNTIYF
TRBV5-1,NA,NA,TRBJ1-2,TGCGCCAGCAGAACAGGACAGACGAACTATGGCTACACCTTC,CASRTGQTNYGYTF
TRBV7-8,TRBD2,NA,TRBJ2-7,TGTGCCAGCAGCTTAGCAGTAGCGGGAGTGTACGAGCAGTACTTC,CASSLAVAGVYEQYF
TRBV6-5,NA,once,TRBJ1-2,TGTGCCAGCGGAGGACCGACTTATGGCTACACCTTC,CASGGPTYGYTF
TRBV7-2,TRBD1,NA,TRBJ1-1,TGTGCCAGCAGCGGACACAGGGGAAGAACTGAAGCTTTCTTT,CASSGHRGRTEAFF
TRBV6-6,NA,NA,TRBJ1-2,TGTGCCAGCACCGGACGGGGAGGGATTGATGGCTACACCTTC,CASTGRGGIDGYTF
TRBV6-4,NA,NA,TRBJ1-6,TGTGCCAGCAGTGTCGAACAGGCATCACCCCTCCACTTT,CASSVEQASPLHF
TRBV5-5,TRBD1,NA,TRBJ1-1,TGTGCCAGCAGCTGGGGGACAGGGGACACTGAAGCTTTCTTT,CASSWGTGDTEAFF